These 23 T cell receptor beta chains originate from one sample sequenced in a study of T cells after posttransplantation cyclophosphamide. Produced via immunoSEQ multiplex PCR; TCRdb's table is partial and in-frame only. The profile covers about 18,000 clones, with around 78% appearing a single time and more than 8% taken by the ten largest. The specimen was memory CD4+ T cells sorted from blood. The receptors stem from a young man in good health and a related stem cell transplant donor.

The chain carries TRBV2 and TRBJ2-3, with TRBD2 identical over 12 bases. Unmatched junction bases numbered 3, after V lost 6 bases and J lost 5 bases. Germline V gene sequence: CDR1 SNHLY, CDR2 FYNNEI. This CDR3 contains 14 residues. As DNA, the CDR3 is TGTGCCAGCAGAGGACTAGCGGGGCAAGATACGCAGTATTTT. This translates into CASRGLAGQDTQYF.

V is TRBV5-6 and J is TRBJ2-3, with D unclear. CDR3 size: 11 residues. V shed 4 bases and J shed 6 bases, with 6 bases lying between them. The germline CDR1 and CDR2 sequences are SGHDT and YYEEEE. CDR3 in amino acids: CASSTRDTQYF. The CDR3 region has the DNA TGTGCCAGCAGCACCCGGGATACGCAGTATTTT.

The chain links TRBV9 to TRBJ1-1, with TRBD1 matching 8 bases. CDR1 is SGDLS and CDR2 is YYNGEE in the germline V gene. This CDR3 has 13 amino acids. Trimming took 4 bases from V and 6 from J; bases not matched to a gene: 5. CDR3 in DNA: TGTGCCAGCAGCCCCTCGACAGGGGCTGAAGCTTTCTTT. Its translation: CASSPSTGAEAFF.

In this sample, this clone turned up once. V and J are TRBV6-1 and TRBJ2-5, with 12 bases fitting TRBD2. This CDR3 has 15 residues. After removal of 6 bases from V and 5 bases from J, the junction contained 7 bases not matched to a gene. Germline CDR1 reads MNHNS; CDR2 reads SASEGT. The CDR3 region has the DNA TGTGCCAGCAGCGAGACTAGCGGGGGAGCGGAGACCCAGTACTTC. Protein sequence: CASSETSGGAETQYF.

This clone was detected once. The DNA for the CDR3 is TGCAGCGTCGCGGCGGGGGACAATTCACCCCTCCACTTT. This translates into CSVAAGDNSPLHF. The V gene is TRBV29-1, the J gene TRBJ1-6; TRBD1 might be the D (5 bases). This CDR3 has 13 residues. Germline V gives CDR1 SQVTM, CDR2 ANQGSEA. V was trimmed by 6 bases and J by 7 bases, leaving 13 bases between them. The variable domain in full, with the rest retrieved from reference TRBV29-1 and TRBJ1-6, is SAVISQKPSRDICQRGTSLTIQCQVDSQVTMMFWYRQQPGQSLTLIATANQGSEATYESGFVIDKFPISRPNLTFSTLTVSNMSPEDSSIYLCSVAAGDNSPLHFGNGTRLTVT.

The chain recombines TRBV16 with TRBJ2-1; 9 bases map to TRBD2. The V gene end was trimmed by 0 bases and the J gene end by 9 bases; junction bases not matched to a gene: 0. This CDR3 has 13 residues. Germline CDR1 and CDR2: KGHSY and FQNENV. The DNA for the CDR3 is TGTGCCAGCAGCCAATCGCGGGGGGGTGAGCAGTTCTTC. It translates to CASSQSRGGEQFF.

The rearrangement joins TRBV7-3 to TRBJ2-3; D is perhaps TRBD1 (5 bases). In germline, CDR1 is SGHTA, CDR2 FQGTGA. The V end lost 2 bases, the J end lost 2 bases, and 17 bases lay between the germline ends. The CDR3 totals 17 residues. The DNA of the CDR3 is TGTGCCAGCAGCTTAGGGATGACAGCCCCTGCCACAGATACGCAGTATTTT. The encoded protein is CASSLGMTAPATDTQYF.

The V call is TRBV27, the J call TRBJ2-3; 10 nucleotides line up with TRBD1. The CDR3 contains 16 residues. J gave up 3 bases and V 5 bases, and 8 bases lay outside the gene matches. In germline, CDR1 is MNHEY, CDR2 SMNVEV (reference sequence). This CDR3 reads CASSTWGQGNTDTQYF. The CDR3 nucleotides are TGTGCCAGCAGTACCTGGGGACAGGGGAATACAGATACGCAGTATTTT.

There are a few counts of this clone. The rearrangement uses TRBV5-1 and TRBJ2-1; 8 nucleotides align to TRBD1. CDR1 is SGHRS and CDR2 is YFSETQ in the germline V gene. J was trimmed by 1 base and V by 4 bases; bases with no gene match: 7. CDR3 length equals 16 residues. The CDR3 here is CASSGGTGLSYNEQFF. The CDR3 DNA reads TGCGCCAGCAGCGGCGGGACAGGCCTATCCTACAATGAGCAGTTCTTC.

This chain links TRBV5-4 with TRBJ2-5; D is unresolved. Trimming removed 0 bases at V and 3 bases at J, with 12 bases between. The V gene's germline CDR1 is SGHNT and CDR2 YYREEE (reference sequence). This CDR3 is built from 15 residues. In DNA form, the CDR3 reads TGTGCCAGCAGCTTGGAACCTAGGAAGGAAGAGACCCAGTACTTC. Translating gives CASSLEPRKEETQYF.

The J gene is TRBJ1-1, the V gene TRBV6-5; D call uncertain. The CDR3 length is 15 residues. V was trimmed by 2 bases and J by 5 bases, leaving 15 bases between them. Germline CDR1 and CDR2: MNHEY and SVGAGI. CDR3 in DNA: TGTGCCAGCAGTTACCGTTCAAGGCGGGGAACTGAAGCTTTCTTT. It codes for CASSYRSRRGTEAFF.

Points on this clone: A junction boundary mismatches the germline segment, possibly from a read error. The chain uses TRBV7-7 and TRBJ2-1, with 9 bases fitting TRBD2. The CDR3 has 17 amino acids. Germline loops: CDR1 SSHAT, CDR2 FNYEAQ (reference sequence). The CDR3 is CASSLGSGTSKTDEQFF. The CDR3 DNA follows: TGTGCTAGCAGCTTAGGTTCCGGGACTAGCAAAACGGATGAGCAGTTCTTC.

The V and J genes are TRBV6-5 and TRBJ2-3; 13 bases map to TRBD2. The CDR3 extends over 16 amino acids. Germline CDR1 reads MNHEY; CDR2 reads SVGAGI. The J segment lost 4 bases and the V segment lost 4 bases, leaving 5 bases of the junction unmatched. The CDR3 DNA is TGTGCCAGCAGTTGGGGACTAGCGGGGAGGTCAGATACGCAGTATTTT. It yields the protein CASSWGLAGRSDTQYF.

The V gene is TRBV19, the J gene TRBJ2-4, with D possibly TRBD2 on 6 matching bases. Trimming pared 4 bases from V and 13 bases from J, leaving 20 bases between. The CDR3 runs to 14 residues. CDR1 LNHDA and CDR2 SQIVND come from the germline V gene (reference sequence). The CDR3: CASSTHRVPEGQYF. CDR3 bases: TGTGCCAGTAGTACCCATCGGGTCCCGGAGGGACAGTACTTC. Filled out from reference TRBV19 and TRBJ2-4, the complete variable domain reads DGGITQSPKYLFRKEGQNVTLSCEQNLNHDAMYWYRQDPGQGLRLIYYSQIVNDFQKGDIAEGYSVSREKKESFPLTVTSAQKNPTAFYLCASSTHRVPEGQYFGAGTRLSVL.

The chain carries TRBV2 and TRBJ2-1; 13 bases line up with TRBD2. The CDR3 has 14 residues. The germline gives CDR1 SNHLY, CDR2 FYNNEI. V lost 6 bases to trimming and J lost 8 bases; unmatched junction nucleotides: 4. This CDR3 reads CASSRTSGGYEQFF. The CDR3 region has the DNA TGTGCCAGCAGCCGGACTAGCGGGGGTTATGAGCAGTTCTTC.

V is TRBV27 and J is TRBJ2-1, with 7 bases fitting TRBD2. The CDR3 is 16 residues long. In germline, CDR1 is MNHEY, CDR2 SMNVEV (reference sequence). V lost 6 bases to trimming and J lost 6 bases; unmatched junction nucleotides: 14. The CDR3 DNA reads as TGTGCCAGCAGCCGGTGGGGCGGCGGGGGAGGCAATGAGCAGTTCTTC. It translates to CASSRWGGGGGNEQFF.

The chain carries TRBV29-1 and TRBJ1-2; TRBD1 might be the D (5 bases). V was clipped by 6 bases and J by 4 bases, with 18 bases between them. The CDR3 has 14 residues. Germline loops: CDR1 SQVTM, CDR2 ANQGSEA. CDR3 residues: CSVPLGQGSYGYTF. As DNA, the CDR3 is TGCAGCGTCCCCCTTGGGCAGGGAAGCTATGGCTACACCTTC. The variable domain in full, with the rest retrieved from reference TRBV29-1 and TRBJ1-2, is SAVISQKPSRDICQRGTSLTIQCQVDSQVTMMFWYRQQPGQSLTLIATANQGSEATYESGFVIDKFPISRPNLTFSTLTVSNMSPEDSSIYLCSVPLGQGSYGYTFGSGTRLTVV.

This clone came up a few times. This chain connects TRBV4-2 to TRBJ1-2, with D perhaps matching TRBD1 (5 bases). V shed 0 bases and J shed 2 bases, with 13 bases lying between them. CDR3 size: 16 residues. Germline V lookup: CDR1 LGHNA, CDR2 YNFKEQ. This CDR3 reads CASSQDRGRENYGYTF. DNA for the CDR3: TGTGCCAGCAGCCAAGATAGGGGAAGGGAAAACTATGGCTACACCTTC.

This chain uses TRBV7-2 with TRBJ2-7; possible D gene TRBD2, 5 bases. Between the trimmed V and J ends, which lost 4 bases and 10 bases, there was a span of 14 bases. The CDR3 extends over 12 amino acids. The germline V gene encodes CDR1 SGHTA and CDR2 FQGNSA. Here the CDR3 reads CASSWDLRDQYF. CDR3 coding DNA: TGTGCCAGCAGCTGGGATCTCCGGGATCAGTACTTC.

The chain carries TRBV7-6 and TRBJ2-1; 8 bases align to TRBD1. Germline trimming cut 6 bases from V and 2 bases from J; bases unmatched to any gene: 12. Germline V gene sequence: CDR1 SGHVS, CDR2 FNYEAQ. CDR3 length equals 17 residues. CDR3 sequence reads: CASSSGMAGGTYNEQFF. The CDR3 coding sequence is TGTGCCAGCAGTTCCGGAATGGCAGGGGGCACCTACAATGAGCAGTTCTTC.

The J gene is TRBJ2-3, the V gene TRBV28, with D tentatively TRBD2 (5 bases). CDR3 length: 11 residues. V was clipped by 11 bases and J by 3 bases, with 9 bases between them. CDR1 MDHEN and CDR2 SYDVKM come from the germline V gene. The CDR3 DNA reads TGTGCCGCCCTAGCAACAGATACGCAGTATTTT. The encoded protein is CAALATDTQYF.

This sequence joins TRBV23-1 and TRBJ2-1; D not resolved. TRBV23-1 is an open reading frame, and its role is uncertain. Trimming removed 2 bases from V and 8 bases from J, with 10 bases in between. The CDR3 is 13 residues long. The CDR3 reads CASSQGRWDEQFF. The DNA for the CDR3 is TGCGCCAGCAGTCAAGGCAGGTGGGATGAGCAGTTCTTC.

The rearrangement joins TRBV6-1 to TRBJ2-7; TRBD2 agrees at 9 bases. The CDR3 loop spans 15 amino acids. V shed 4 bases and J 1 base; nucleotides not matched to a gene: 5. CDR1 is MNHNS and CDR2 is SASEGT in the germline V gene. This chain's CDR3 is CASSANLAGSYEQYF. As DNA, the CDR3 is TGTGCCAGCAGTGCCAATCTAGCGGGGTCCTACGAGCAGTACTTC.